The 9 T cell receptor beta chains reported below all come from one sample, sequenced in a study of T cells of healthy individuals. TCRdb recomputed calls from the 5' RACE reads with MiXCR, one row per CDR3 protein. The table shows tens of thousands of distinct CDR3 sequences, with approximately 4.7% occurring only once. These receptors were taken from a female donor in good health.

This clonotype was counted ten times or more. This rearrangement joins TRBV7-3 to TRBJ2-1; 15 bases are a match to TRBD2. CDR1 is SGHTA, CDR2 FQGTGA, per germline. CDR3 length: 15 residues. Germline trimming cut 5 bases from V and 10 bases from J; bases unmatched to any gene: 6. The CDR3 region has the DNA TGTGCCAGCAGCCCAGGACTAGCGGGAGGGCGGGAGCAGTTCTTC. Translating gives CASSPGLAGGREQFF.

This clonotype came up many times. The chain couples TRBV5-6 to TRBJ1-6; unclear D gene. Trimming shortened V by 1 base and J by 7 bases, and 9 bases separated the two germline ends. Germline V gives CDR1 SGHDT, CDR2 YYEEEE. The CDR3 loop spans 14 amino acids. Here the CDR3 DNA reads TGTGCCAGCAGCTTGCGGGATGCCAATTCACCCCTCCACTTT. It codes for CASSLRDANSPLHF. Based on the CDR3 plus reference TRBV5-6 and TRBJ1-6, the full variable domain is DAGVTQSPTHLIKTRGQQVTLRCSPKSGHDTVSWYQQALGQGPQFIFQYYEEEERQRGNFPDRFSGHQFPNYSSELNVNALLLGDSALYLCASSLRDANSPLHFGNGTRLTVT.

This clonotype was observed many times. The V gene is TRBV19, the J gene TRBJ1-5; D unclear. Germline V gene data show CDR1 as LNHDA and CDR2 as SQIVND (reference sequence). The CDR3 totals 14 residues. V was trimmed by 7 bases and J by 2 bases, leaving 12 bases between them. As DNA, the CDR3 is TGTGCCAGTACTAGGAGGAACGGCAATCAGCCCCAGCATTTT. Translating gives CASTRRNGNQPQHF.

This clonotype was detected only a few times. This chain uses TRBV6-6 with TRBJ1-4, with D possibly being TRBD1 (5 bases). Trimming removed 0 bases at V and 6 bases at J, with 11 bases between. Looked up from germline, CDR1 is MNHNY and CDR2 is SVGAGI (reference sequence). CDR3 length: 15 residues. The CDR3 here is CASSYSSGLYEKLFF. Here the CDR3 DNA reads TGTGCCAGCAGTTACTCATCAGGGTTATATGAAAAACTGTTTTTT.

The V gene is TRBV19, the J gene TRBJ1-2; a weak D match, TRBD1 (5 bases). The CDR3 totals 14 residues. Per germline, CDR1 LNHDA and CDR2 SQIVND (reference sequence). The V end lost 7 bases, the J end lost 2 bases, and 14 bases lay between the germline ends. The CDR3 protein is CASTRTKENYGYTF. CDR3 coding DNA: TGTGCCAGTACTCGGACAAAAGAAAACTATGGCTACACCTTC. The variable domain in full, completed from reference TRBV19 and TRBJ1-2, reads DGGITQSPKYLFRKEGQNVTLSCEQNLNHDAMYWYRQDPGQGLRLIYYSQIVNDFQKGDIAEGYSVSREKKESFPLTVTSAQKNPTAFYLCASTRTKENYGYTFGSGTRLTVV.

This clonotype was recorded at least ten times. Here the CDR3 reads CASSSRNEQFF. CDR3 sequence (DNA): TGTGCCAGCAGTAGCCGCAATGAGCAGTTCTTC. The chain employs TRBV2 and TRBJ2-1; D remains ambiguous. CDR1 SNHLY and CDR2 FYNNEI come from the germline V gene. The CDR3 totals 11 residues. V was trimmed by 5 bases and J by 6 bases, leaving 5 bases between them. The full variable domain, in which reference TRBV2 and TRBJ2-1 provide the parts outside the CDR3, is EPEVTQTPSHQVTQMGQEVILRCVPISNHLYFYWYRQILGQKVEFLVSFYNNEISEKSEIFDDQFSVERPDGSNFTLKIRSTKLEDSAMYFCASSSRNEQFFGPGTRLTVL.

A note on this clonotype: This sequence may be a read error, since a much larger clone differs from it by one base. CDR3 bases: TGCACCAGCAGTAAAGGGGGCAATCAGCCCCAGCATTTT. Protein product: CTSSKGGNQPQHF. The chain has TRBV5-1 and TRBJ1-5, with a possible D match to TRBD1 (5 bases). The germline V gene encodes CDR1 SGHRS and CDR2 YFSETQ. This CDR3 has 13 residues.

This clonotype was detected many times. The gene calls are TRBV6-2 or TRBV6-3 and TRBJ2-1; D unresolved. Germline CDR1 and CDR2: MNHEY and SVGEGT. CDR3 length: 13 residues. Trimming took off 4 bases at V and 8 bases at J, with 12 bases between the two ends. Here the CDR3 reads CASSLDRAHEQFF. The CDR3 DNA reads TGTGCCAGCAGTTTGGACCGGGCCCATGAGCAGTTCTTC.

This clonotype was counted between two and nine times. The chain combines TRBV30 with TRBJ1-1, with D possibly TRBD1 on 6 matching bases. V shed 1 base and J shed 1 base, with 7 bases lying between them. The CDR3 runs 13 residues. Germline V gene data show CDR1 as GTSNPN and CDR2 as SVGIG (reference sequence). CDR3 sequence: CAWSEQGNTEAFF. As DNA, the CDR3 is TGTGCCTGGAGTGAACAGGGGAACACTGAAGCTTTCTTT. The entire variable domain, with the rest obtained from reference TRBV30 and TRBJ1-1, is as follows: SQTIHQWPATLVQPVGSPLSLECTVEGTSNPNLYWYRQAAGRGLQLLFYSVGIGQISSEVPQNLSASRPQDRQFILSSKKLLLSDSGFYLCAWSEQGNTEAFFGQGTRLTVV.